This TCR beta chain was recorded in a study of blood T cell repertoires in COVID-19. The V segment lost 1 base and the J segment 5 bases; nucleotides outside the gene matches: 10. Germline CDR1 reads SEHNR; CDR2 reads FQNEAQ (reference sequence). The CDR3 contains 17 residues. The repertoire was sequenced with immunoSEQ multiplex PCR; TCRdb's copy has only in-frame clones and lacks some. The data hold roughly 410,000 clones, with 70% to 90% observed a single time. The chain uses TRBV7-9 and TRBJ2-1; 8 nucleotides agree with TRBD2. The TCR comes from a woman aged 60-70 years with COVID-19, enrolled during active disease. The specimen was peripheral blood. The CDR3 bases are TGTGCCAGCAGCTTAGATGCGACTAGCGTTAATCACAATGAGCAGTTCTTC. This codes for CASSLDATSVNHNEQFF.